This T cell receptor beta chain is from a study of T cells after somatic rescue of genetic block (dated by TCRdb to the early 2020s). Regarding the research as a whole: The study assessed how robust, over the long term, a T-cell system was when the system had developed through somatic rescue of a genetic block in T-cell development.

The library was obtained by the immunoSEQ multiplex PCR assay. This immuneACCESS table, as held by TCRdb, lists in-frame sequences with V and J called but not all clones. Of the missing ones, under half trace to an unresolved V gene in checked studies; the others have no known cause. This sample holds 70,000 or so clones; 90% to 95% were observed only once. The top ten hold less than 3.5% of the sample. The CDR1 and CDR2 encoded by the germline V gene are MRHNA and SNTAGT. The CDR3 runs 14 residues from the cysteine to the phenylalanine. Here the CDR3 DNA is all that survives: 42 bases in frame from base 1. Germline trimming amounts to 11 bases on V and 6 bases on J, with 12 as the count of junction bases outside the gene matches. Comments on this clone: The antigen it recognizes is unknown. Base qualities are not at hand, and no much larger clone is one base apart.

The sequencing sample was made of peripheral blood mononuclear cells (PBMCs). The receptor comes from a man in his forties. The receptor chain draws on TRBV6-4 and TRBJ2-1; the central 8 bases match TRBD2. The CDR3 has the sequence CAPGDGRGGNEQFF. The DNA reads as follows: TGTGCCCCCGGGGACGGGAGGGGCGGCAATGAGCAGTTCTTC.